Listed here is a single T cell receptor (beta chain). The data are from a study of blood T cell repertoires in COVID-19. Study background: From the United States, Italy and Spain came samples of acute and convalescent COVID-19. In each case, the material was cDNA or gDNA derived from T cells, B-cell-depleted T cells, or PBMCs.

Methods used by the authors: Amplified reference gene primers provided the basis for estimating nucleated cell counts. The repertoire was sequenced with immunoSEQ multiplex PCR; TCRdb's copy has only in-frame clones and lacks some. The V and J calls and clone size were taken over from that table, and D and trimming were inferred from the DNA. The sample has around 170,000 clones, over 80% seen once. The receptor was derived from a man between 70 and 80 years old who had recovered from COVID-19. Specimen: peripheral blood.

Here the CDR3 DNA reads TGTGCCAGCAGTTTTTACGGTCGCGGGAGCTCTGGGGCCAACGTCCTGACTTTC. Translated: CASSFYGRGSSGANVLTF. The chain links TRBV27 to TRBJ2-6, with TRBD2 identical over 7 bases. CDR3 size: 18 residues. V shed 3 bases, J shed 0 bases, and the junction held 8 bases outside the gene matches. Germline-derived CDR1 and CDR2 are MNHEY and SMNVEV (reference sequence).